The sequence of this TCR beta chain was determined in a study of blood T cell repertoires in COVID-19. About the study: Donors in the United States, Italy and Spain gave samples during acute or convalescent COVID-19. T cells, B-cell-depleted T cells, or PBMCs provided the cDNA or gDNA that served as material.

In the original analysis: Cell counts per sample came from amplifying reference gene primers. Measured with immunoSEQ multiplex PCR; TCRdb has only the in-frame clones, and not every one. For V, J and clone size, that table is used; D and trimming come from the DNA. Counted here are 50,000 to 60,000 clones, 90% to 95% occurring once; the ten biggest clones make up more than 7.5%. Trimming took 5 bases from V and 5 from J; bases not matched to a gene: 7. The CDR3 is 15 amino acids. Germline CDR1 SGHTA, CDR2 FQGTGA. This receptor was identified in a woman of 80 years or more with acute or convalescent COVID-19. The rearrangement uses TRBV7-3 and TRBJ2-2; 8 bases map to TRBD2. Sequenced input: peripheral blood. The CDR3, as DNA: TGTGCCAGCAGCCCCCGGGGGGGTTCGACCGGGGAGCTGTTTTTT. It encodes CASSPRGGSTGELFF.